This record concerns one T cell receptor (beta chain) sequence. Its antigen is currently not known. The data were produced on a NextSeq 550. The Human TCR Profiling Kit (MiLaboratory) was used to make UMI-labeled 5' RACE TRB cDNA libraries. The full amount of extracted RNA was used for cDNA synthesis, and the full amount of resulting cDNA was used for PCR amplification. The libraries were made side by side, with each library going through the same number of PCR cycles. Under the source paper's analysis protocol: About 50,000 +/- 10,000 unique UMI-labeled TRB cDNA molecules per library were extracted with MIGEC and MiXCR, with at least two reads per UMI required. On average, about 40,000 +/- 10,000 functional in-frame TRB CDR3 nucleotide clonotypes lacking stop codons were found per library. After downsampling to 5000 UMI-labeled TRB molecules per sample, diversity metrics such as normalized Shannon-Wiener and Chao1 were calculated in VDJtools. VDJtools computed clonotype-size-weighted physicochemical properties of the central five CDR3 residues: interaction energy, strength, volume and Kidera factor 4. TCRdb reprocessed the reads, reporting each CDR3 protein sequence once and no DNA. For this entry, the V and J calls and clone size follow TCRdb and not the study's own pipeline. In this sample's table one finds about 89,000 distinct CDR3 sequences. Together, the top ten hold over 0.4% of the sample.

Via the germline V gene (reference sequence), CDR1 is SEHNR and CDR2 FQNEAQ. Spanning cysteine to phenylalanine, the CDR3 consists of 18 amino acids. The DNA sequence is not available. The data were obtained in a study of CXCR3-negative and CXCR3-positive naive CD8 T cells (dated by TCRdb to the late 2010s). For context, the study as a whole: In total, 130 million to 150 million TRB reads were obtained, corresponding to roughly 1.5 +/- 0.3 million reads per library. Diversity and physicochemical repertoire analyses covered around 10 donors pooled from two independent experiments. TRBV-TRBJ cluster analysis included naive subsets from a handful of donors and memory cells from 3 donors. Points the paper makes about the study in general: Within the same donor, TRBV-TRBJ usage looked similar between naive CXCR3-negative and CXCR3-positive cells, but memory cells had distinct patterns. CXCR3 expression partially decreased after cryopreservation, so most assays used freshly isolated PBMCs. TRB CDR3s from CXCR3-positive naive cells showed higher hydrophobicity (lower Kidera factor 4), lower energy, and higher strength and volume indices than CXCR3-negative naive cells. Because surface CD5, which is linked to self-reactivity in mice, was comparable between the naive subsets, TCR interaction strength was also inferred from the physicochemical properties of TRB CDR3s. Comparably high repertoire diversity was found in both naive subsets, whereas much lower repertoire diversity was found in memory CD8+ T cells.

For every CD8+ T cell subset, fewer than 350,000 cells were flow-sorted straight into RLT lysis buffer, and each subset was sorted in triplicate. To keep memory contaminants out, a stringent definition of naive CD8+ T cells was applied: CD45RO-CCR7+CD27+CD95-. Using standard density gradient centrifugation, peripheral blood mononuclear cells were isolated from buffy coats. A FACSAria III was used to flow-sort naive CD8+ T cells into CXCR3-negative and CXCR3-positive populations. An RNeasy Mini Kit was used to extract total RNA from the sorted cells. Sequencing used naive CXCR3+ CD8+ T cells from blood. The sample's cell subset or site label, decoded: CD45RO-CCR7+CD27+CD95- naive CD8+ T cells expressing CXCR3 (TNR3+). The receptor was isolated from a human donor in good health. Some clones in this sample may be carry-over from other donors' samples. Recombination joined TRBV7-9 with TRBJ2-3; TCRdb proposes TRBD2, but this gene call is untestable without DNA. The CDR3 loop reads CASSPTQTSGMSTDTQYF.